Described below is a single T cell receptor beta chain sequence and its context. This clonotype was seen ten or more times. The specificity of this receptor is unknown. The record has no base qualities; no much larger clone is one base away. In the ophthalmopathy patients, disease was moderately to severely active, with a Clinical Activity Score of 3 or more, a NOSPECS grade of 4 or more, and a duration of less than 3 months. Exclusion was applied to patients with uncontrolled infections, other autoimmune diseases, pregnancy or lactation. Clinical symptoms, serum thyroxine and TRAb, thyroid ultrasound, and orbital computed tomography formed the basis for the diagnoses. Ficoll-Paque density gradient centrifugation was used to isolate PBMCs from around 10 ml of fresh peripheral blood. Total RNA was extracted using Trizol reagent, and RNA quality was assessed on an Agilent 2100 Bioanalyzer. This sample was taken from a study of T cells in Graves' hyperthyroidism and ophthalmopathy (dated by TCRdb to 2018 to 2020). About the investigation overall: Peripheral blood samples were taken at the time of initial diagnosis, prior to any treatment. The 95 to 100 discovery patients were randomly divided into training and test sets at a 7:3 ratio. Whether ophthalmopathy could be predicted prospectively was tested in an independent validation cohort made up of 18 to 20 hyperthyroidism patients plus 17 patients who later progressed to ophthalmopathy. A discovery cohort of about 100 patients, roughly 45 with Graves' ophthalmopathy and approximately 60 with stable Graves' hyperthyroidism, was used to find distinguishing TCR V-J signatures. The paper reports TCR Vbeta CDR3 sequencing of 140 or so peripheral blood samples: under 45 ophthalmopathy, roughly 80 hyperthyroidism and around 17 progressor patients. Thyroid tissue and blood T-cell repertoires from several Graves' hyperthyroidism patients were also compared in the study. After blood sampling, hyperthyroidism patients were treated with methimazole at a starting dose of 30 mg daily, and ophthalmopathy patients were treated with high-dose intravenous methylprednisolone.

TCR beta CDR3 regions were amplified from RNA transcripts. The TCR CDR3 was subjected to a first round of RT-PCR using the HTBI primer set and the Qiagen OneStep RT-PCR kit. The libraries were constructed in a second round of multiplex PCR and then size-selected and purified. Paired-end sequencing of the libraries was performed with 100 bp reads on an Illumina HiSeq2000. In the paper's pipeline: SOAPnuke was used to process the raw data, throwing out any read that contained adapters or uncalled bases, had a mean Phred below 15, or lacked an exact constant-primer or identifier match. COPE v1.2.5 was used to merge the high-quality paired reads, and each unique nucleotide sequence was defined as a clonotype. MiTCR v1.1 was used to align the clonotypes against IMGT TRBV, TRBD and TRBJ reference segments. Analysis was restricted to V-J combinations with a frequency above 0.0001, which covered 99.2% of repertoires. The TCS score was defined as F50 (clonal expansion) divided by E x V (chaos), with BLOSUM62-based TCRdist calculated between CDR3 peptides within each V-J. Welch's t-statistics and random forest reduced approximately 520 V-J features to 13, which were used in a naive Bayes classifier (R e1071). TCRdb reprocessing: public reads trimmed at Q25 with fastp, clones called with MiXCR, in-frame beta chains kept. When rows share a CDR3 protein, they turn into one entry using the most common DNA and genes. The V and J calls come from TCRdb's annotation, not from the publication. Present in this sample are about 400,000 distinct CDR3 sequences, over 12% of which were seen just once. The ten biggest clones cover 25% to 30% of the sample.

CDR3 length: 14 amino acids, cysteine to phenylalanine. Of all the DNA, just the CDR3 is kept, 42 bases in frame from base 1. CDR1 MDHEN and CDR2 SYDVKM were looked up in the germline V gene. The germline V end is reduced by 3 bases and the J end by 6 bases; junction bases left unmatched: 6. What the authors observed across the whole study: Most expanded thyroid clonotypes (frequency above 0.001) were also detected in blood, suggesting blood repertoires may reflect thyroid immune responses. No statistical method was used to set the sample size in advance, and investigators knew the group allocation. In validation, the model predicted progression to ophthalmopathy with over 65% sensitivity and over 72% specificity, a median of approximately 6.5 months before onset. A model built on a 13 V-J signature distinguished ophthalmopathy from stable hyperthyroidism, reaching around 87% sensitivity and approximately 81% specificity in cross-validation and 80%/75% in testing.

This TCR came from a man over 45 with Graves' ophthalmopathy. The rearrangement combines TRBV28 with TRBJ2-3; a stretch of 7 junction bases matches TRBD2. What was sequenced was blood. The DNA reads TGTGCCAGCAGTTTCGGGGGGAAGGAGGATACGCAGTATTTT. It is translated as CASSFGGKEDTQYF.